These 15 T cell receptor beta chains came from one sample sequenced in a study of cytomegalovirus exposure and HLA in healthy donors. PCR primers comprised 60 Vbeta and 13 Jbeta primers. TCRdb keeps only in-frame clones here, not all; method: immunoSEQ multiplex PCR. The data contain about 240,000 clones, 80% to 85% of them singletons. What was sequenced was PBMCs. These receptors came from a woman aged 55-75 years in good health and CMV-seropositive.

The chain has TRBV6-1 and TRBJ1-1, with 8 bases matching TRBD1. With 2 bases clipped from V and 6 bases from J, the junction kept 5 bases outside the gene matches. Germline lookup yields CDR1 MNHNS and CDR2 SASEGT. This CDR3 has 14 amino acids. CDR3 coding DNA: TGTGCCAGCAGTGAATATTTGACAGGGGCTGAAGCTTTCTTT. It translates to CASSEYLTGAEAFF.

On this clone: Distinct nucleotide sequences in the sample also encode this CDR3. The gene calls are TRBV12-5 and TRBJ2-7; TRBD2 is a possible D gene (6 bases). The CDR3 is 13 amino acids. Between the trimmed V and J ends, which lost 5 bases and 5 bases, there was a span of 13 bases. CDR1 LGHNT and CDR2 FRNRAP come from the germline V gene. In DNA, the CDR3 is TGTGCTAGTGGTCCGCCCGGGGGTAACGAGCAGTACTTC. Translating gives CASGPPGGNEQYF.

J is TRBJ1-2 and V is TRBV5-6, with D unclear. This CDR3 contains 14 residues. Trimming took off 6 bases at V and 5 bases at J, with 17 bases between the two ends. Looked up from germline, CDR1 is SGHDT and CDR2 is YYEEEE. DNA for the CDR3: TGTGCCAGCAACTCGGGATCCACGGGGTATGGCTACACCTTC. Translated: CASNSGSTGYGYTF.

The rearrangement uses TRBV5-1 and TRBJ2-1; 9 nucleotides agree with TRBD2. J was trimmed by 0 bases and V by 4 bases; bases with no gene match: 14. CDR3 length: 19 residues. From germline, CDR1 is SGHRS and CDR2 YFSETQ. The CDR3 nucleotides read TGCGCCAGCAGCCCAAGGGCCAAACTAGCGGGTAGCTCCTACAATGAGCAGTTCTTC. It encodes CASSPRAKLAGSSYNEQFF.

DNA for the CDR3: TGTGCCAGCAGTGAAGCTACAGGGGGTACCCCCGCCTACGAGCAGTACTTC. Translated: CASSEATGGTPAYEQYF. The J gene is TRBJ2-7, the V gene TRBV6-1; the match to TRBD1 covers 8 bases. J was trimmed by 2 bases and V by 0 bases; bases with no gene match: 9. Germline V gives CDR1 MNHNS, CDR2 SASEGT. There are 17 residues in the CDR3.

The chain joins TRBV28 to TRBJ2-3; 10 nucleotides align to TRBD1. Germline V lookup: CDR1 MDHEN, CDR2 SYDVKM. The CDR3 spans 16 residues. V lost 6 bases to trimming and J lost 7 bases; unmatched junction nucleotides: 13. CDR3 in amino acids: CASSPARGQGINTQYF. Written as DNA, the CDR3 is TGTGCCAGCAGCCCAGCCAGGGGACAGGGGATTAATACGCAGTATTTT.

This chain connects TRBV5-4 to TRBJ1-3, with TRBD1 identical over 7 bases. Germline CDR1 SGHNT, CDR2 YYREEE (reference sequence). The J segment lost 4 bases and the V segment lost 4 bases, leaving 5 bases of the junction unmatched. The CDR3 extends over 14 amino acids. The CDR3 here is CASSATGSGNTIYF. The CDR3, as DNA: TGTGCCAGCAGCGCGACAGGGAGCGGAAACACCATATATTTT.

The V gene is TRBV4-1, the J gene TRBJ2-3, with 9 bases fitting TRBD1. The CDR3 loop spans 15 amino acids. CDR1 and CDR2 (germline): MGHRA, YSYEKL. The V segment lost 4 bases and the J segment 4 bases; nucleotides outside the gene matches: 6. This chain's CDR3 is CASSPGRQGADTQYF. As DNA, the CDR3 is TGCGCCAGCAGCCCTGGACGACAGGGGGCAGATACGCAGTATTTT.

The chain couples TRBV7-3 to TRBJ2-2, with TRBD2 matching over 13 bases. Germline trimming cut 5 bases from V and 5 bases from J; bases unmatched to any gene: 11. This CDR3 has 18 amino acids. Germline V gene sequence: CDR1 SGHTA, CDR2 FQGTGA. The CDR3 spells CASSTIGLAGVVTGELFF. DNA of the CDR3: TGTGCCAGCAGCACTATTGGACTAGCGGGAGTTGTTACCGGGGAGCTGTTTTTT. Filled out from reference TRBV7-3 and TRBJ2-2, the complete variable domain reads GAGVSQTPSNKVTEKGKYVELRCDPISGHTALYWYRQSLGQGPEFLIYFQGTGAADDSGLPNDRFFAVRPEGSVSTLKIQRTERGDSAVYLCASSTIGLAGVVTGELFFGEGSRLTVL.

V gene TRBV7-9 combines with J gene TRBJ2-5, with 11 bases aligning to TRBD2. CDR1 is SEHNR, CDR2 FQNEAQ, per germline (reference sequence). V dropped 5 bases and J dropped 11; count of bases not matched to a gene: 16. This CDR3 contains 16 residues. The CDR3 protein is CASSPYRGLAVEEQYF. In nucleotides, the CDR3 is TGTGCCAGCAGCCCTTACCGGGGACTAGCGGTGGAGGAGCAGTACTTC.

The chain links TRBV18 to TRBJ1-5; no reliable D call. V gave up 2 bases and J gave up 7 bases, with 9 bases separating them. The CDR3 length is 13 residues. Germline values: CDR1 KGHSH, CDR2 LQKENI. CDR3 bases: TGTGCCAGCTCACCAGACCAGGCGCAGCCCCAGCATTTT. It specifies CASSPDQAQPQHF. Together with reference TRBV18 and TRBJ1-5, the CDR3 gives the full variable domain: NAGVMQNPRHLVRRRGQEARLRCSPMKGHSHVYWYRQLPEEGLKFMVYLQKENIIDESGMPKERFSAEFPKEGPSILRIQQVVRGDSAAYFCASSPDQAQPQHFGDGTRLSIL.

The J gene is TRBJ2-1, the V gene TRBV5-8; tentative D call: TRBD1 (5 bases). This CDR3 spans 14 amino acids. Germline V gene lookup returns CDR1 SGHTS and CDR2 YDEGEE. Trimming took 7 bases from V and 8 from J, leaving 19 bases between them. The chain's CDR3 is CASGLGAFLDEQFF. Written as DNA, the CDR3 is TGTGCCAGCGGGTTAGGGGCGTTTTTGGATGAGCAGTTCTTC.

The gene calls are TRBV5-6 and TRBJ2-3, with 8 bases lining up with TRBD2. V lost 4 bases, J lost 4 bases, and 11 bases stayed unmatched. Germline CDR1 is SGHDT and CDR2 is YYEEEE. The CDR3 consists of 16 residues. CDR3 loop: CASSPPASGRADTQYF. The CDR3 DNA follows: TGTGCCAGCAGCCCGCCCGCTAGCGGGCGCGCAGATACGCAGTATTTT.

The chain joins TRBV6-5 to TRBJ1-5; no clear D. CDR3 length: 15 residues. Trimming removed 0 bases at V and 4 bases at J, with 10 bases between. In germline, CDR1 is MNHEY, CDR2 SVGAGI. Here the CDR3 DNA reads TGTGCCAGCAGTTACTCGATGGCAGATAATCAGCCCCAGCATTTT. Protein product: CASSYSMADNQPQHF.

This chain links TRBV6-5 with TRBJ1-2; no clear D. Trimming removed 6 bases at V and 4 bases at J, with 12 bases between. Germline assignment: CDR1 MNHEY and CDR2 SVGAGI. The CDR3 is 13 amino acids. CDR3 in DNA: TGTGCCAGCAGAACTATAGGAGGCTATGGCTACACCTTC. This translates into CASRTIGGYGYTF.